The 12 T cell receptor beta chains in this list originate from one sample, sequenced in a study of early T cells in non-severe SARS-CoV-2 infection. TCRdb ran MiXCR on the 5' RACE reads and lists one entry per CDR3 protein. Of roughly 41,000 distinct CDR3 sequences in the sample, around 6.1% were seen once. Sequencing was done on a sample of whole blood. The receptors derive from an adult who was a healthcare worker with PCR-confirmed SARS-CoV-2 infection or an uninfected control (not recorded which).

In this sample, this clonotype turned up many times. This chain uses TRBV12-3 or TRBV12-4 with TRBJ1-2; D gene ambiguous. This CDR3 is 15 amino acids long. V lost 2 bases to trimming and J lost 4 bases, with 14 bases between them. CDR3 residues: CASSLRGQQFYGYTF. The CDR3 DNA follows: TGTGCCAGCAGTTTAAGAGGGCAGCAATTCTATGGCTACACCTTC.

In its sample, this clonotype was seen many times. CDR3 DNA sequence: TGTGCCAGCAGCCATGACGGCACCTACGAGCAGTACTTC. Its translation is CASSHDGTYEQYF. J is TRBJ2-7 and V is TRBV3-1; D unclear. The germline CDR1 and CDR2 sequences are LGHDT and YNNKEL (reference sequence). CDR3 length: 13 residues. Trimming removed 3 bases from V and 2 bases from J, with 8 bases in between.

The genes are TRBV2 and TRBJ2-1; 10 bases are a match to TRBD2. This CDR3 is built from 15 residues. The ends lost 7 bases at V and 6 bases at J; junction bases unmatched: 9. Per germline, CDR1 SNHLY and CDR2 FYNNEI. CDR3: CASNQAGGPGNEQFF. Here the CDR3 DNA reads TGTGCCAGCAATCAAGCGGGAGGGCCAGGCAATGAGCAGTTCTTC. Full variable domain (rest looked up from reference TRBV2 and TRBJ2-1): EPEVTQTPSHQVTQMGQEVILRCVPISNHLYFYWYRQILGQKVEFLVSFYNNEISEKSEIFDDQFSVERPDGSNFTLKIRSTKLEDSAMYFCASNQAGGPGNEQFFGPGTRLTVL.

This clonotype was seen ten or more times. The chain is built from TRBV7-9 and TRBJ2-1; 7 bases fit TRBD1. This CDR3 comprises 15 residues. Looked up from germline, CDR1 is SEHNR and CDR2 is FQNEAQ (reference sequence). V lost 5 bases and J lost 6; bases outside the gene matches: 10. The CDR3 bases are TGTGCCAGCAGCCCCAACCGCAGGGGGTCCAATGAGCAGTTCTTC. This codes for CASSPNRRGSNEQFF.

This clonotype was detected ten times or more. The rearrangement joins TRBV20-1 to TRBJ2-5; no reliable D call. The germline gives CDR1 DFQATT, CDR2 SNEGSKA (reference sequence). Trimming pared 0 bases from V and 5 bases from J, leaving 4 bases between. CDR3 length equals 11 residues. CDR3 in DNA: TGCAGTGCTAGAGATGGGGAGACCCAGTACTTC. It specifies CSARDGETQYF.

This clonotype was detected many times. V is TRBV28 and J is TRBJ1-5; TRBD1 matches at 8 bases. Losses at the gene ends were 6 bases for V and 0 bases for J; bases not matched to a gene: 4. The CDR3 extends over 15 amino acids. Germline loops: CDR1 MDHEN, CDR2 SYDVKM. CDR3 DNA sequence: TGTGCCAGCAGAAAACAGGGGGTTAGCAATCAGCCCCAGCATTTT. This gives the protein CASRKQGVSNQPQHF.

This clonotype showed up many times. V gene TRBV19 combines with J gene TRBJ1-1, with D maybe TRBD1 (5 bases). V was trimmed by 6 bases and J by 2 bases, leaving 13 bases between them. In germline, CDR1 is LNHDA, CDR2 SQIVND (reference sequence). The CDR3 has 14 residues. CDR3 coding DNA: TGTGCCAGTAGCCCACTAAGGGGAAACACTGAAGCTTTCTTT. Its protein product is CASSPLRGNTEAFF.

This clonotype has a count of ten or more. The CDR3 protein is CASSLVGPDTQYF. Written as DNA, the CDR3 is TGTGCCAGCAGCTTAGTGGGCCCAGATACGCAGTATTTT. The V and J genes are TRBV7-2 and TRBJ2-3; no reliable D call. V gave up 1 base and J gave up 4 bases, with 6 bases separating them. The length of the CDR3 is 13 residues. Germline V gives CDR1 SGHTA, CDR2 FQGNSA.

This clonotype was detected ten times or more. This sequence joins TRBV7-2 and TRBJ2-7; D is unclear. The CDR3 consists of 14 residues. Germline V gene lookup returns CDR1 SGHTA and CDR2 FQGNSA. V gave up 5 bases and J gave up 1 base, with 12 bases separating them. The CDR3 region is CASSPRQWSYEQYF. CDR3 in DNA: TGTGCCAGCAGCCCCCGCCAGTGGTCCTACGAGCAGTACTTC.

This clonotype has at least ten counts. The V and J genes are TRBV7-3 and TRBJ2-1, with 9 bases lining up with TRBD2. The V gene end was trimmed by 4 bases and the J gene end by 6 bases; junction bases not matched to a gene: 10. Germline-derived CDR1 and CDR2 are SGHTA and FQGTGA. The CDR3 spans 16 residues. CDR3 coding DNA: TGTGCCAGCAGCTACGGACTAGCGATAAGCCCCAATGAGCAGTTCTTC. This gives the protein CASSYGLAISPNEQFF.

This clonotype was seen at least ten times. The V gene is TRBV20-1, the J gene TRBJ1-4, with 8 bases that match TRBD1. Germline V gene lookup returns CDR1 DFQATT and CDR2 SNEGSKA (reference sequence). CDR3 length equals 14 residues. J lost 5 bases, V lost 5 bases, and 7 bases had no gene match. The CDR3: CSAPRTGINEKLFF. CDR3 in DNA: TGCAGTGCTCCTCGGACAGGGATAAATGAAAAACTGTTTTTT.

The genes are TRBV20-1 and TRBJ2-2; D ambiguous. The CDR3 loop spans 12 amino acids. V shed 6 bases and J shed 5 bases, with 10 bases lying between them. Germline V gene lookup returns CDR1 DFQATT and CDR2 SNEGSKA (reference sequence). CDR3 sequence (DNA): TGCAGTGCGGCTAGGTCAACCGGGGAGCTGTTTTTT. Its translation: CSAARSTGELFF.